This paragraph reports one TCR beta chain. Its antigen is unknown. The germline gives CDR1 MGHRA, CDR2 YSYEKL. The CDR3 is 17 residues long. V was cut by 3 bases and J by 11 bases, with 23 bases left in between. TCRdb's table, derived via immunoSEQ multiplex PCR, lists solely in-frame clones and lacks some. The data hold roughly 2,000 clones, with 75% to 80% observed a single time. This sample stems from a study of T cells and Merkel cell carcinoma outcomes. General study points: Merkel cell carcinoma outcomes were reportedly predicted by repertoire and T-cell density.

The chain carries TRBV4-1 and TRBJ1-6, with a weak D call TRBD1 (6 bases). The sample consisted of tumor tissue from Merkel cell carcinoma. The origin of this receptor is a human donor with Merkel cell carcinoma. For the CDR3, the DNA is TGCGCCAGCAGCCAGGTGACAGGAGACCTCTTTCGAACACCCCTCCACTTT. Translating it yields CASSQVTGDLFRTPLHF.